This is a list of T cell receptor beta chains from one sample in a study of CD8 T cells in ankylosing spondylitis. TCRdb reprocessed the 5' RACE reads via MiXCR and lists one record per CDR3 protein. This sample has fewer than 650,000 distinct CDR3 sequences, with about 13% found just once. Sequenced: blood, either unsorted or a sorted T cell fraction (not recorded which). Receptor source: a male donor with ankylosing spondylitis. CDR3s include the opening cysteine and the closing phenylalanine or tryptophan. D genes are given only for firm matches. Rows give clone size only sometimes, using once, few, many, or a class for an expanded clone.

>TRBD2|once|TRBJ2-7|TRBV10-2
TGCGCCAGCGGGGGCCTAGCGGGAGCCAACTCCTACGAGCAGTACTTC
CASGGLAGANSYEQYF
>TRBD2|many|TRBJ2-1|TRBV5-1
TGCGCCAGCAGCTTGGATATAGCGGGGAGCTCCTACAATGAGCAGTTCTTC
CASSLDIAGSSYNEQFF
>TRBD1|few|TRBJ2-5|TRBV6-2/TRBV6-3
TGTGCCAGCAGTTACTTCCTACGACAGGGGTCAAGGGAGACCCAGTACTTC
CASSYFLRQGSRETQYF
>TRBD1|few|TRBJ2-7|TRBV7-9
TGTGCCAGCGAGTCCGGGACAGGGGCCTACGAGCAGTACTTC
CASESGTGAYEQYF
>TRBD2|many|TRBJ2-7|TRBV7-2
TGTGCCAGCAGGAAGACTAGCGGGAGGGCCCACGAGCAGTACTTC
CASRKTSGRAHEQYF
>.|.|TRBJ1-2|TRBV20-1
TGCAGTGCTAGAGCCAGGACTAACTATGGCTACACCTTC
CSARARTNYGYTF
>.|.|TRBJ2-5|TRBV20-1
TGCAGTACGACATGGGGCCAAGAGACCCCGTACTTC
CSTTWGQETPYF
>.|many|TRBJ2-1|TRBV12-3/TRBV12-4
TGTGCCAGCAGAACGGGGAATGAGCAGTTCTTC
CASRTGNEQFF
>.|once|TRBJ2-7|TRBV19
TGTGCCAGTAGTAAAGTAGCGAACTACGAGCAGTACTTC
CASSKVANYEQYF
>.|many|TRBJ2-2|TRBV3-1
TGTGCCAGCAACTCTGCTGGCAGTTACACCGGGGAGCTGTTTTTT
CASNSAGSYTGELFF
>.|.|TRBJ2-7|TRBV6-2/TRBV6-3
TGTGCCAGCACCCTAGGACTACCGAGCTCCTACGAGCAGTACTTC
CASTLGLPSSYEQYF
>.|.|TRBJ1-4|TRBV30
TGTGCCTTGGCGCTTCTGTCTCTTAATGAAAAACTGTTTTTT
CALALLSLNEKLFF
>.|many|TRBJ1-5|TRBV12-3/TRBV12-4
TGTGCCAGCAGCACCGGGGGAACTCAGCCCCAGCATTTT
CASSTGGTQPQHF
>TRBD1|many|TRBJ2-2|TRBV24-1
TGTGCCACCAGTGATTTGCAGGGGGCTCCAACCGGGGAGCTGTTTTTT
CATSDLQGAPTGELFF
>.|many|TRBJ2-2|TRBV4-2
TGTGCCAGCAGCCAAGAATTGCTCACCGGGGAGCTGTTTTTT
CASSQELLTGELFF
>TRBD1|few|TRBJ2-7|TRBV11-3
TGTGCCAGCAGCTTAGCGGGACAGGACTCCTACGAGCAGTACTTC
CASSLAGQDSYEQYF
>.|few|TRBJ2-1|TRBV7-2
TGTGCCAGCAGCTTAGCAAAGCAAAAAGAGCAGTTCTTC
CASSLAKQKEQFF
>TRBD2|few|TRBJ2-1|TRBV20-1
TGCAGTGCTAGAGGCCGACTAGCACTCGATGAGCAGTTCTTC
CSARGRLALDEQFF
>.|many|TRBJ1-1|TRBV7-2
TGTGCCAGCAGCCCCCAAGCGAACACTGAAGCTTTCTTT
CASSPQANTEAFF
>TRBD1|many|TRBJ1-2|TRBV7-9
TGTGCCAGCAGTCCCGACAGGGAAGATGGCTACACCTTC
CASSPDREDGYTF
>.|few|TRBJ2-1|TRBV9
TGTGCCAGCAGTGCGCCGGGAATCTCCTACAATGAGCAGTTCTTC
CASSAPGISYNEQFF
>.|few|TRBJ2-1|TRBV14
TGTGCCAGCAGCCAAGGGTCTAGCACCACCTACAATGAGCAGTTCTTC
CASSQGSSTTYNEQFF
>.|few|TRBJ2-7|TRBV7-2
TGTGCCAGCAGCCGTAACCCGGGAGAGCAGTACTTC
CASSRNPGEQYF
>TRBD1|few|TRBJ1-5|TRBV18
TGTGCCAGCTCACCACCGGGACAGGGGGGGAAAAATCAGGCCCAGCATTTT
CASSPPGQGGKNQAQHF
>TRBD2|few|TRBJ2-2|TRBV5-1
TGCGCCAGCAGCTTGGCAGCGGGAGGTACCACCGGGGAGCTGTTTTTT
CASSLAAGGTTGELFF
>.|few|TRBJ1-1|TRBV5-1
TGCGCCAGCAGCGAGGACAGTGTGAACACTGAAGCTTTCTTT
CASSEDSVNTEAFF
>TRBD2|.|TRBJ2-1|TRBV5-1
TGCGCCAGCAGCGAGGGACTAGCGGCTTCCTACAATGAGCAGTTCTTC
CASSEGLAASYNEQFF
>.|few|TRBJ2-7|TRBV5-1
TGCGCCAGCAGCTCGTCTGCGGCCTACGAGCAGTACTTC
CASSSSAAYEQYF
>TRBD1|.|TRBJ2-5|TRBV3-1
TGTGCCAGCAGCCAAGGGGGGCGGACAGGGGAAATTTTC
CASSQGGRTGEIF
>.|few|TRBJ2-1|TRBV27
TGTGCCAGCAGCCGACTTAGGACACTCTCCTACAATGAGCAGTTCTTC
CASSRLRTLSYNEQFF
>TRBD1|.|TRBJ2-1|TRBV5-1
TGCGCCAGCAGCTTGCTGACAGGGGGCATGAAGTATGAGCAGTTCTTC
CASSLLTGGMKYEQFF
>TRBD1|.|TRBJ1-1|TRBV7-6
TGTGCCAGCAGCTTTGACAGGGGGCGCGACACTGAAGCTTTCTTT
CASSFDRGRDTEAFF
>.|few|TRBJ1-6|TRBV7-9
TGTGCCAGCAGCTTCCCCCGAAACCGGAATTCACCCCTCCACTTT
CASSFPRNRNSPLHF
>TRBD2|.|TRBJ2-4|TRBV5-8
TGTGCCAGCAGCCAGCAAGGGACTAGCGGGGAAGGCATTCAGTACTTC
CASSQQGTSGEGIQYF
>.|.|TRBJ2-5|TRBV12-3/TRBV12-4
TGTGCCAGCACCCCCCTGAGGGGAGGAGAGACCCAGTACTTC
CASTPLRGGETQYF
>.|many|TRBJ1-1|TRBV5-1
TGCGCCAGCAGCTTGGATCAGAGTCATGGAAAGGCTTTCTTT
CASSLDQSHGKAFF
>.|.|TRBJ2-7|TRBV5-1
TGCGCCAGCAGCTTGGAGGCGGGGACACCATCCTACGAGCAGTACTTC
CASSLEAGTPSYEQYF
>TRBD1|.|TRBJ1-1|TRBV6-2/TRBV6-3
TGTGCCAGCAGTTACAGGGGGCCCTCCACTGAAGCTTTCTTT
CASSYRGPSTEAFF
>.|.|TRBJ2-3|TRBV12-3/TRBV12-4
TGTGCCAGCAGTTTGTATGGACCCGGGGTAGATACGCAGTATTTT
CASSLYGPGVDTQYF
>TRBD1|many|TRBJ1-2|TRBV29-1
TGCAGCGTCCGACAGGGGACAGGGGGCTACACCTTC
CSVRQGTGGYTF
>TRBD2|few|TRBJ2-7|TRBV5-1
TGCGCCAGCAGCTTGATGGGGACTAGCGGGAGAGTAGTTGAGCAGTACTTC
CASSLMGTSGRVVEQYF
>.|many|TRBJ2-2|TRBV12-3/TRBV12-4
TGTGCCAGCAGTTTCCACGCGAACACCGGGGAGCTGTTTTTT
CASSFHANTGELFF
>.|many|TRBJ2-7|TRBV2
TGTGCCAGCAGTTTACAGGAATCCTACGAGCAGTACTTC
CASSLQESYEQYF
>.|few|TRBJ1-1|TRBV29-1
TGCAGCGTAACAGGTTTTGGTGAAGCTTTCTTT
CSVTGFGEAFF